These 9 T cell receptor beta chains were sequenced from one sample in a study of T cell responses to AZD1222 COVID-19 vaccine (dated by TCRdb to the early 2020s). This specimen's time point label, interpreted: baseline before first vaccination. Per the publication, the treatment or condition label means: meningococcal conjugate vaccine given as trial control. Libraries came from the immunoSEQ multiplex PCR assay. In its TCRdb copy, this immuneACCESS table keeps in-frame sequences only and misses some clones. Where compared with another copy, unresolved V genes explain less than half of these, and the others have no known cause. Here the sample has some 120,000 clones; 88% occur a single time. The leading ten clones occupy around 20% of the sample. The sample was peripheral blood, taken on day 0 of MenACWY control vaccination. These receptors originate from an adult in good health.

V is TRBV27 and J is TRBJ2-1; a weak D match, TRBD2 (6 bases). From germline, CDR1 is MNHEY and CDR2 SMNVEV (reference sequence). The CDR3 is made up of 17 amino acids. Trimming removed 4 bases from V and 5 bases from J, with 21 bases in between. Here the CDR3 DNA reads TGTGCCAGCAGTTCCCAGGGTCAAATAGCGGACCACAATGAGCAGTTCTTC. Amino acids: CASSSQGQIADHNEQFF.

The chain is built from TRBV5-4 and TRBJ2-2; weak D call: TRBD1 (6 bases). Germline V gene data show CDR1 as SGHNT and CDR2 as YYREEE (reference sequence). This CDR3 has 15 amino acids. Trimming took off 4 bases at V and 0 bases at J, with 10 bases between the two ends. CDR3 nucleotides: TGTGCCAGCAGCCGGGGACAAACGAACACCGGGGAGCTGTTTTTT. Protein: CASSRGQTNTGELFF.

The chain joins TRBV18 to TRBJ2-7, with 7 positions matching TRBD1. Trimming at V came to 4 bases and at J to 0 bases, leaving 9 bases not matched to a gene. The CDR3 length is 16 residues. Germline CDR1 and CDR2: KGHSH and LQKENI. CDR3 sequence: CASSLRDSSYSYEQYF. The CDR3 nucleotides read TGTGCCAGCTCACTCCGGGACAGTAGCTACTCCTACGAGCAGTACTTC. Full variable domain (rest looked up from reference TRBV18 and TRBJ2-7): NAGVMQNPRHLVRRRGQEARLRCSPMKGHSHVYWYRQLPEEGLKFMVYLQKENIIDESGMPKERFSAEFPKEGPSILRIQQVVRGDSAAYFCASSLRDSSYSYEQYFGPGTRLTVT.

The chain combines TRBV6-6 with TRBJ1-5; possibly TRBD1 for D (5 bases). The CDR3 is made up of 16 amino acids. Deletions cut 2 bases from V and 1 base from J, with 12 bases between. The V gene's germline CDR1 is MNHNY and CDR2 SVGAGI (reference sequence). CDR3 DNA sequence: TGTGCCAGCAGTTACAGGGCTCGGGACAGCAATCAGCCCCAGCATTTT. Translation: CASSYRARDSNQPQHF.

The chain joins TRBV19 to TRBJ1-1, with D hard to call. Trimming removed 5 bases at V and 4 bases at J, with 8 bases between. Germline values: CDR1 LNHDA, CDR2 SQIVND (reference sequence). CDR3 length: 12 amino acids. The DNA of the CDR3 is TGTGCCAGTAGTCTACTGGGCACTGAAGCTTTCTTT. The encoded protein is CASSLLGTEAFF.

The V call is TRBV30, the J call TRBJ2-2, with 16 bases that match TRBD2. This CDR3 has 19 amino acids. From germline, CDR1 is GTSNPN and CDR2 SVGIG (reference sequence). Trimming took 2 bases from V and 5 from J; bases not matched to a gene: 11. The DNA of the CDR3 is TGTGCCTGGAGTTTTGGGGGACTAGCGGGAGGGCCGGGTACCGGGGAGCTGTTTTTT. It is translated as CAWSFGGLAGGPGTGELFF.

V usage is TRBV11-1 and J usage is TRBJ2-6, with a tentative D call TRBD1 (5 bases). Germline values: CDR1 SGHAT, CDR2 FQDESV (reference sequence). The CDR3 is 13 residues long. V lost 8 bases to trimming and J lost 7 bases, with 12 bases between them. CDR3 in amino acids: CASGHPRANVLTF. As DNA, the CDR3 is TGTGCCAGCGGACACCCGAGAGCCAACGTCCTGACTTTC.

This chain links TRBV5-4 with TRBJ1-1; perhaps TRBD1 as D (5 bases). Germline V CDR1 and CDR2: SGHNT, YYREEE (reference sequence). V was pared by 2 bases and J by 0 bases, with 14 bases between. CDR3 length: 16 amino acids. Written as DNA, the CDR3 is TGTGCCAGCAGCTTATCAGGCAGGGCCATGAACACTGAAGCTTTCTTT. Its protein product is CASSLSGRAMNTEAFF.

The V and J genes are TRBV28 and TRBJ2-1, with TRBD2 as a possible D gene (5 bases). V shed 6 bases and J shed 7 bases, with 13 bases lying between them. Germline V lookup: CDR1 MDHEN, CDR2 SYDVKM. The CDR3 totals 13 residues. This chain's CDR3 is CASSLSGGNEQFF. CDR3 DNA sequence: TGTGCCAGCAGCCTATCGGGCGGGAATGAGCAGTTCTTC.